Listed here are 10 T cell receptor beta chains from one sample, sequenced in a study of blood T cells in healthy people across ages. PCR was performed a second time for about 6 to 12 cycles using a sample-barcoded 5' primer and a J-beta primer mix. MiXCR, run by TCRdb on the 5' RACE reads, gives a single entry per CDR3 protein. Among about 780,000 distinct CDR3 sequences listed, about half were seen once. The sequenced material came from blood. These receptors were taken from an elderly man in good health.

This clonotype has only a few counts. J is TRBJ2-7 and V is TRBV27, with D tentatively TRBD1 or TRBD2 (6 bases each). CDR1 MNHEY and CDR2 SMNVEV come from the germline V gene (reference sequence). The CDR3 is 14 amino acids. V lost 1 base and J 5 bases, leaving 12 bases between the germline ends. CDR3 residues: CASSLYRGRNEQYF. The DNA for the CDR3 is TGTGCCAGCAGTTTATATCGGGGGCGCAACGAGCAGTACTTC.

This clonotype has a handful of counts. An end of the junction differs from the germline gene, which may be a read error. V usage is TRBV7-2 and J usage is TRBJ2-2; 8 bases are a match to TRBD2. Germline values: CDR1 SGHTA, CDR2 FQGNSA. The CDR3 loop spans 16 amino acids. CDR3 loop: CASTLVTGTRTGELFF. The CDR3 nucleotides are TGTGCCAGCACCTTAGTTACCGGGACTAGGACCGGGGAGCTGTTTTTT.

V usage is TRBV11-3 and J usage is TRBJ2-7; TRBD1 matches at 9 bases. Unmatched junction bases numbered 6, after V lost 5 bases and J lost 7 bases. CDR1 is SGHNT, CDR2 YENEEA, per germline. The CDR3 length is 13 residues. This CDR3 is CASSLQTGGEQYF. The CDR3 DNA follows: TGTGCCAGCAGCCTCCAGACAGGGGGTGAGCAGTACTTC.

V usage is TRBV12-3 or TRBV12-4 and J usage is TRBJ2-7; D unresolved. The CDR3 is 14 residues long. V lost 5 bases, J lost 7 bases, and 18 bases lay in between. CDR3: CASSLLGPDPEQYF. The CDR3, as DNA: TGTGCCAGCAGTCTCCTGGGCCCGGACCCGGAGCAGTACTTC.

V gene TRBV15 combines with J gene TRBJ2-7, with D perhaps assigned TRBD1 or TRBD2 (6 bases each). The end of the DNA fits TRBJ2-5 better, so the J call may be wrong. This CDR3 has 14 amino acids. Germline V lookup: CDR1 LNHNV, CDR2 YYDKDF (reference sequence). This chain's CDR3 is CATSRRGAVETQYF. CDR3 coding DNA: TGTGCCACCAGCAGAAGGGGGGCAGTAGAGACCCAGTACTTC.

This clonotype was seen many times. This chain connects TRBV19 to TRBJ1-2; no reliable D call. Germline CDR1 reads LNHDA; CDR2 reads SQIVND (reference sequence). The CDR3 runs to 16 residues. V lost 0 bases and J 0 bases, leaving 11 bases between the germline ends. The CDR3 loop is CASSIDGDVANYGYTF. The DNA for the CDR3 is TGTGCCAGTAGTATAGATGGTGACGTAGCTAACTATGGCTACACCTTC.

This clonotype was detected only once. The gene calls are TRBV7-3 and TRBJ2-3; no clear D. The CDR3 is 14 residues long. V was clipped by 1 base and J by 4 bases, with 9 bases between them. Germline V gene sequence: CDR1 SGHTA, CDR2 FQGTGA. Here the CDR3 DNA reads TGTGCCAGCAGCTTAATTGGGTCCGCAGATACGCAGTATTTT. This codes for CASSLIGSADTQYF.

The rearrangement joins TRBV28 to TRBJ2-4; 8 positions match TRBD1. The J call is in doubt because the DNA end fits TRBJ2-7 better. Germline CDR1 MDHEN, CDR2 SYDVKM. The CDR3 sequence is 14 residues long. CDR3 region: CASSLLDRVYEQYF. CDR3 nucleotide sequence: TGTGCCAGCAGTTTACTGGACAGGGTTTACGAGCAGTACTTC.

This clonotype occurred a few times. At one boundary the junction diverges from the germline segment, which might be a read error. V gene TRBV7-8 combines with J gene TRBJ2-5; TRBD1 aligns across 8 bases. Per germline, CDR1 SGHVS and CDR2 FQNEAQ. The CDR3 is 17 residues long. The chain's CDR3 is CASSLGIGQGRRETQYF. The CDR3 bases are TGTGCCAGCAGTTTAGGGATCGGACAGGGCAGGCGAGAGACCCAGTACTTC.

V is TRBV20-1 and J is TRBJ2-5, with 14 bases lining up with TRBD2. The J segment lost 11 bases and the V segment lost 2 bases, leaving 10 bases of the junction unmatched. This CDR3 contains 15 residues. Germline V gene data show CDR1 as DFQATT and CDR2 as SNEGSKA (reference sequence). CDR3 residues: CSARPGTSGSGEQYF. The CDR3 DNA sequence: TGCAGTGCTAGACCCGGGACTAGCGGGAGTGGTGAGCAGTACTTC.